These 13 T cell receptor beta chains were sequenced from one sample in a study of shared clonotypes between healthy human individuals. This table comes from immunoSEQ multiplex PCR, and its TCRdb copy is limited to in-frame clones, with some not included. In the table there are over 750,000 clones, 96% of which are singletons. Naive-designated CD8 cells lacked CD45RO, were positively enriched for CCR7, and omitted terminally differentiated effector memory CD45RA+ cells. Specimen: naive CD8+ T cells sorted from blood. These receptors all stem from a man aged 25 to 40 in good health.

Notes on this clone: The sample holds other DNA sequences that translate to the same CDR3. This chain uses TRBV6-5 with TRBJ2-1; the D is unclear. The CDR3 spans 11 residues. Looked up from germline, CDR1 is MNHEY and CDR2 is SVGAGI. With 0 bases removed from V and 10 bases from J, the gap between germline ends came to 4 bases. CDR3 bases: TGTGCCAGCAGTTACTCGAACGAGCAGTTCTTC. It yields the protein CASSYSNEQFF.

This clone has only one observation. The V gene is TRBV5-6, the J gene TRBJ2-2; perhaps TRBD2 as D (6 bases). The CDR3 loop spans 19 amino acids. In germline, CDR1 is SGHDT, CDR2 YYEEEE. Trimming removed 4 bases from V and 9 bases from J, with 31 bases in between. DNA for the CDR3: TGTGCCAGCAGCCTCAAGGGCACAGTTAGGGCGGGAACCTACCGGGAGCTGTTTTTT. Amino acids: CASSLKGTVRAGTYRELFF.

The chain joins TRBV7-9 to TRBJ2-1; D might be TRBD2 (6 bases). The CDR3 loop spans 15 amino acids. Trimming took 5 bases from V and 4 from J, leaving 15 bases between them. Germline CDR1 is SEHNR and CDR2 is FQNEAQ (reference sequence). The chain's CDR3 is CASSRTMGLYNEQFF. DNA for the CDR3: TGTGCCAGCAGCCGGACTATGGGGTTATACAATGAGCAGTTCTTC.

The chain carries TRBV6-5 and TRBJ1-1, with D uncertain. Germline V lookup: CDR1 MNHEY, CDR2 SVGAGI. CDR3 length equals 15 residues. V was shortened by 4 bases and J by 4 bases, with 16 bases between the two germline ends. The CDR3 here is CASSWVSGDFTEAFF. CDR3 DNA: TGTGCCAGCAGTTGGGTAAGCGGGGATTTCACTGAAGCTTTCTTT.

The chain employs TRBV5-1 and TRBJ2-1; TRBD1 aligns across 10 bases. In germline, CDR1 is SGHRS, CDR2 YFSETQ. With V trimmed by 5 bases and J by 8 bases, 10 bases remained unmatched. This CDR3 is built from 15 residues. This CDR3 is CASRPTGGRGDEQFF. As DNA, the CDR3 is TGCGCCAGCAGGCCGACAGGGGGCCGTGGCGATGAGCAGTTCTTC.

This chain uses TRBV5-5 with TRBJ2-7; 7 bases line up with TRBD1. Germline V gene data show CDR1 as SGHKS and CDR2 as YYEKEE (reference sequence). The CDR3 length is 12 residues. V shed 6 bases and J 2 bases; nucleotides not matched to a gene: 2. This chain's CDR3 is CASNGQAYEQYF. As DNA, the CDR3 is TGTGCCAGCAACGGACAGGCCTACGAGCAGTACTTC.

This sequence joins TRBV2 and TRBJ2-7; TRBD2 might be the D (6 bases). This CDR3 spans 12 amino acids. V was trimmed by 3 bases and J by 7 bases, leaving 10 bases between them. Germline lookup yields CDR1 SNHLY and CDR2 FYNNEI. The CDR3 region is CASSDGGQEQYF. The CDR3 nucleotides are TGTGCCAGCAGTGACGGGGGTCAAGAGCAGTACTTC.

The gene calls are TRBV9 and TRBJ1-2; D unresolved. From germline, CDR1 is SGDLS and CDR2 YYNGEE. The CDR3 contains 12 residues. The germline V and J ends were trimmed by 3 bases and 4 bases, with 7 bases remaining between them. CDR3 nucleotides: TGTGCCAGCAGCGCGATCGGCTATGGCTACACCTTC. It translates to CASSAIGYGYTF. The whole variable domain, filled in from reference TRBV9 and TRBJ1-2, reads DSGVTQTPKHLITATGQRVTLRCSPRSGDLSVYWYQQSLDQGLQFLIQYYNGEERAKGNILERFSAQQFPDLHSELNLSSLELGDSALYFCASSAIGYGYTFGSGTRLTVV.

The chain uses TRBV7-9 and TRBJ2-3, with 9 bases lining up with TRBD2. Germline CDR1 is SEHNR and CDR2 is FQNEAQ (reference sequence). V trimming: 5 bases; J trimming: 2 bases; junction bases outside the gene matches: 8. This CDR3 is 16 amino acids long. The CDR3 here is CASSQGSSGATDTQYF. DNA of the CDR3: TGTGCCAGCAGCCAGGGGTCTAGCGGGGCCACAGATACGCAGTATTTT.

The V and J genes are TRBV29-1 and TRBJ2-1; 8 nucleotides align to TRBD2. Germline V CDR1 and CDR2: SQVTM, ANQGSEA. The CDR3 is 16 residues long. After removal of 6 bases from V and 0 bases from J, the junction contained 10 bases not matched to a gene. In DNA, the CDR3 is TGCAGCGTCGATGGACCCAGCGGGAGCTCCTACAATGAGCAGTTCTTC. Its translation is CSVDGPSGSSYNEQFF.

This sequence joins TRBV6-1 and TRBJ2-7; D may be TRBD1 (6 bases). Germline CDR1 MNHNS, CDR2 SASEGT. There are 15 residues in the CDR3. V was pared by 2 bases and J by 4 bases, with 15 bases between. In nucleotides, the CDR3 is TGTGCCAGCAGTGAATATACAGGGCAGGTTTACGAGCAGTACTTC. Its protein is CASSEYTGQVYEQYF.

For the CDR3, the DNA is TGTGCCAGCAGAACTAGCGGTTTCTTCGATACGCAGTATTTT. Translation: CASRTSGFFDTQYF. The chain combines TRBV27 with TRBJ2-3; the match to TRBD2 covers 8 bases. Germline-derived CDR1 and CDR2 are MNHEY and SMNVEV (reference sequence). J lost 6 bases, V lost 6 bases, and 8 bases had no gene match. The CDR3 covers 14 residues.

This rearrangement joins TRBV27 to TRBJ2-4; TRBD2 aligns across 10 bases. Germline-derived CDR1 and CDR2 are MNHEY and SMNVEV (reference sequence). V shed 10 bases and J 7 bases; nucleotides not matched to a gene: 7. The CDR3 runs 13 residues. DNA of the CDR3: TGTGCCACCCACCTAGCGGGAGATAACATTCAGTACTTC. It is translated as CATHLAGDNIQYF.